What follows are 23 T cell receptor beta chains derived from one specimen sequenced in a study of T cell responses to AZD1222 COVID-19 vaccine. Only in-frame clones appear in the TCRdb table, and some are missing; sequencing was by immunoSEQ multiplex PCR. This sample has about 180,000 clones; about nine tenths occur once, and the top ten carry about 1.6%. This specimen was peripheral blood, taken on day 0 of AZD1222 vaccination. These receptors all stem from an adult in good health.

Only one count was recorded for this clone. The chain combines TRBV6-5 with TRBJ1-5, with D uncertain. The V gene lost 6 bases and the J gene lost 6 bases, with 15 bases spanning the gap. Germline values: CDR1 MNHEY, CDR2 SVGAGI. The CDR3 has 14 amino acids. In DNA form, the CDR3 reads TGTGCCAGCAGCGACCTGGGATTCCTTCAGCCCCAGCATTTT. Its translation: CASSDLGFLQPQHF.

The J gene is TRBJ2-3, the V gene TRBV15; possible D gene TRBD2, 5 bases. Germline loops: CDR1 LNHNV, CDR2 YYDKDF (reference sequence). This CDR3 has 12 residues. V dropped 3 bases and J dropped 5 bases, with 6 bases sitting between them. The CDR3 DNA sequence: TGTGCCACCAGCAGCGGGGAAGATACGCAGTATTTT. Translation gives CATSSGEDTQYF.

The chain joins TRBV28 to TRBJ1-2; perhaps TRBD1 as D (6 bases). CDR1 is MDHEN, CDR2 SYDVKM, per germline. Trimming removed 5 bases from V and 5 bases from J, with 9 bases in between. There are 12 residues in the CDR3. For the CDR3, the DNA is TGTGCCAGCAGTCCGGGGGCGTATGGCTACACCTTC. Translation gives CASSPGAYGYTF.

The rearrangement uses TRBV18 and TRBJ2-3; 7 positions agree with TRBD1. The V segment lost 1 base and the J segment 0 bases; nucleotides outside the gene matches: 4. CDR3 length: 16 amino acids. Germline V gene sequence: CDR1 KGHSH, CDR2 LQKENI. DNA of the CDR3: TGTGCCAGCTCACCACTAGGGGGCCAAAGCACAGATACGCAGTATTTT. It encodes CASSPLGGQSTDTQYF. The full variable domain, with the rest looked up from reference TRBV18 and TRBJ2-3, is NAGVMQNPRHLVRRRGQEARLRCSPMKGHSHVYWYRQLPEEGLKFMVYLQKENIIDESGMPKERFSAEFPKEGPSILRIQQVVRGDSAAYFCASSPLGGQSTDTQYFGPGTRLTVL.

The chain uses TRBV19 and TRBJ2-5, with a tentative D call TRBD1 (6 bases). The V gene's germline CDR1 is LNHDA and CDR2 SQIVND (reference sequence). V was trimmed by 2 bases and J by 4 bases, leaving 14 bases between them. The CDR3 has 15 residues. The CDR3, as DNA: TGTGCCAGTAGTATATGGCTGGGGGCCGGAGAGACCCAGTACTTC. The encoded protein is CASSIWLGAGETQYF.

This clone was found a few times. The gene calls are TRBV4-2 and TRBJ2-3, with D possibly being TRBD2 (6 bases). The ends were cut back, 4 bases at V and 1 base at J, with 18 bases in the middle. In germline, CDR1 is LGHNA, CDR2 YNFKEQ. The CDR3 covers 17 residues. CDR3 amino acids: CASSLLRTGVGTDTQYF. The CDR3 nucleotides read TGTGCCAGCAGCCTCCTGCGGACGGGGGTGGGCACAGATACGCAGTATTTT.

The rearrangement links TRBV18 to TRBJ2-7; a weak D match, TRBD1 (6 bases). CDR1 is KGHSH and CDR2 is LQKENI in the germline V gene. Trimming took off 1 base at V and 0 bases at J, with 10 bases between the two ends. The CDR3 is 15 residues long. CDR3 amino acids: CASSPRQGSSYEQYF. The DNA for the CDR3 is TGTGCCAGCTCACCACGCCAGGGGAGCTCCTACGAGCAGTACTTC.

This chain joins TRBV28 and TRBJ2-5; 7 bases map to TRBD2. Per germline, CDR1 MDHEN and CDR2 SYDVKM. Unmatched junction bases numbered 13, after V lost 7 bases and J lost 5 bases. The CDR3 has 15 amino acids. The CDR3 region has the DNA TGTGCCAGCACGACCGGGGCGGGGGTCCAGGAGACCCAGTACTTC. The encoded protein is CASTTGAGVQETQYF.

The gene calls are TRBV27 and TRBJ2-3; D uncertain. The CDR3 contains 15 residues. From germline, CDR1 is MNHEY and CDR2 SMNVEV (reference sequence). V was clipped by 2 bases and J by 4 bases, with 13 bases between them. Here the CDR3 reads CASSLASNPPDTQYF. CDR3 bases: TGTGCCAGCAGTTTAGCTTCGAACCCCCCAGATACGCAGTATTTT.

The genes are TRBV24-1 and TRBJ2-1; D might be TRBD2 (6 bases). Germline V gives CDR1 KGHDR, CDR2 SFDVKD. V was clipped by 6 bases and J by 5 bases, with 22 bases between them. The length of the CDR3 is 17 residues. This chain's CDR3 is CATSPGPTSLSNNEQFF. CDR3 sequence (DNA): TGTGCCACCAGTCCGGGCCCCACTAGCCTCAGTAACAATGAGCAGTTCTTC.

This clone was seen once. The chain has TRBV3-1 (or the pseudogene TRBV3-2) and TRBJ2-1; tentatively, D is TRBD1 (6 bases). The CDR3 contains 14 residues. Germline CDR1 is LGHDT and CDR2 is YNNKEL (reference sequence). V lost 3 bases and J 7 bases, leaving 13 bases between the germline ends. CDR3 sequence reads: CASSQRGTGNEQFF. For the CDR3, the DNA is TGTGCCAGCAGCCAGAGGGGGACCGGGAATGAGCAGTTCTTC.

The V and J genes are TRBV19 and TRBJ2-7; no clear D. The CDR3 loop spans 12 amino acids. The germline V gene encodes CDR1 LNHDA and CDR2 SQIVND (reference sequence). V shed 4 bases and J shed 5 bases, with 9 bases lying between them. The CDR3: CASSSGANEQYF. CDR3 DNA: TGTGCCAGTAGTAGCGGAGCGAACGAGCAGTACTTC. The whole variable domain, remainder taken from reference TRBV19 and TRBJ2-7, is DGGITQSPKYLFRKEGQNVTLSCEQNLNHDAMYWYRQDPGQGLRLIYYSQIVNDFQKGDIAEGYSVSREKKESFPLTVTSAQKNPTAFYLCASSSGANEQYFGPGTRLTVT.

J is TRBJ1-2 and V is TRBV29-1; D uncertain. The CDR3 runs 14 residues. V lost 6 bases to trimming and J lost 4 bases, with 18 bases between them. Germline V CDR1 and CDR2: SQVTM, ANQGSEA. CDR3 sequence: CSVAGLRGAYGYTF. The CDR3 region has the DNA TGCAGCGTCGCCGGGCTCCGCGGCGCCTATGGCTACACCTTC.

The CDR3: CASSLTGGSNQPQHF. DNA for the CDR3: TGTGCCAGCAGTTTAACCGGAGGGAGCAATCAGCCCCAGCATTTT. The V and J genes are TRBV27 and TRBJ1-5; D not resolved. Germline assignment: CDR1 MNHEY and CDR2 SMNVEV (reference sequence). CDR3 size: 15 residues. Trimming removed 2 bases at V and 1 base at J, with 9 bases between.

In nucleotides, the CDR3 is TGTGCCAGCTCACCATTGTGGGGCACTGAAGCTTTCTTT. Translating gives CASSPLWGTEAFF. V and J are TRBV18 and TRBJ1-1; no definite D call. The germline V and J ends were trimmed by 2 bases and 4 bases, with 8 bases remaining between them. The germline V gene has CDR1 KGHSH and CDR2 LQKENI. The CDR3 runs to 13 residues.

The genes are TRBV30 and TRBJ1-1, with D perhaps TRBD1 (5 bases). Per germline, CDR1 GTSNPN and CDR2 SVGIG (reference sequence). The CDR3 runs to 13 residues. Trimming took 5 bases from V and 1 from J, leaving 11 bases between them. The CDR3 sequence is CAWATAWNTEAFF. In DNA form, the CDR3 reads TGTGCCTGGGCGACAGCGTGGAACACTGAAGCTTTCTTT.

V usage is TRBV5-4 and J usage is TRBJ2-7; possible D gene TRBD2, 5 bases. The germline gives CDR1 SGHNT, CDR2 YYREEE (reference sequence). This CDR3 comprises 16 residues. V lost 0 bases and J 1 base, leaving 14 bases between the germline ends. DNA for the CDR3: TGTGCCAGCAGCTTGGTGAGGGATTCGGGGTCCTACGAGCAGTACTTC. Amino acids: CASSLVRDSGSYEQYF. Supplemented by reference TRBV5-4 and TRBJ2-7, the full variable domain reads ETGVTQSPTHLIKTRGQQVTLRCSSQSGHNTVSWYQQALGQGPQFIFQYYREEENGRGNFPPRFSGLQFPNYSSELNVNALELDDSALYLCASSLVRDSGSYEQYFGPGTRLTVT.

The chain uses TRBV24-1 and TRBJ1-5; 8 bases match TRBD1. The CDR3 is made up of 13 amino acids. Germline loops: CDR1 KGHDR, CDR2 SFDVKD. The V segment lost 12 bases and the J segment 4 bases; nucleotides outside the gene matches: 7. CDR3 DNA: TGTGCCGCAGACAGGACAGGGAATCAGCCCCAGCATTTT. This sequence encodes CAADRTGNQPQHF.

Only a few counts were recorded for this clone. This chain joins TRBV4-3 and TRBJ2-5, with 8 bases matching TRBD1. The V gene's germline CDR1 is LGHNA and CDR2 YSLEER. CDR3 size: 16 residues. After removal of 2 bases from V and 5 bases from J, the junction contained 10 bases not matched to a gene. CDR3 sequence: CASSQLSQGAGETQYF. The CDR3 DNA reads as TGCGCCAGCAGCCAACTTTCTCAGGGGGCCGGTGAGACCCAGTACTTC.

J is TRBJ2-7 and V is TRBV11-2; tentatively, D is TRBD2 (5 bases). V lost 2 bases to trimming and J lost 3 bases, with 11 bases between them. Germline-derived CDR1 and CDR2 are SGHAT and FQNNGV. The CDR3 has 14 residues. The CDR3 DNA sequence: TGTGCCAGCAGCTTATCCGAGGGAATCTACGAGCAGTACTTC. As protein: CASSLSEGIYEQYF.

The V and J genes are TRBV5-4 and TRBJ2-3; 8 positions match TRBD2. Per the germline V gene, CDR1 is SGHNT and CDR2 is YYREEE (reference sequence). V shed 0 bases and J 5 bases; nucleotides not matched to a gene: 8. The CDR3 loop spans 16 amino acids. This CDR3 is CASSLDRGGWEDTQYF. CDR3 nucleotides: TGTGCCAGCAGCTTGGATCGGGGGGGCTGGGAAGATACGCAGTATTTT.

The J gene is TRBJ1-2, the V gene TRBV18; no definite D call. V lost 0 bases to trimming and J lost 8 bases, with 13 bases between them. CDR1 and CDR2 from the germline V gene are KGHSH and LQKENI. The length of the CDR3 is 14 residues. CDR3 in DNA: TGTGCCAGCTCACCACCCACAGTTGTAGGAGGCTACACCTTC. Amino acid sequence: CASSPPTVVGGYTF.

The gene calls are TRBV7-3 and TRBJ1-2, with TRBD1 matching 7 bases. With V trimmed by 1 base and J by 5 bases, 10 bases remained unmatched. The CDR3 consists of 16 residues. Germline V gene lookup returns CDR1 SGHTA and CDR2 FQGTGA. The DNA for the CDR3 is TGTGCCAGCAGCTTAATGTCCCCTCCGGGACAGTATGGCTACACCTTC. This gives the protein CASSLMSPPGQYGYTF.